The clone carrying this TCR beta chain has at least ten counts. Antigen: not known. This specimen belongs to a study of T cells in Graves' hyperthyroidism and ophthalmopathy. There were TCR beta CDR3 regions amplified from RNA transcripts. The primer set for the first-round RT-PCR of the TCR CDR3 was HTBI. TCRdb called the multiplex PCR reads again in MiXCR, with one record for every CDR3 protein. Of 300,000 to 400,000 distinct CDR3 sequences in the sample, about 12% were seen once. General study results and limits: Ophthalmopathy was told apart from stable hyperthyroidism by a 13 V-J model. Most thyroid clonotypes expanded above 0.001 were also detected in blood.

Thyroid ultrasound, orbital computed tomography, clinical symptoms, and serum thyroxine and TRAb underpinned diagnoses. The PBMCs had their origin in 10 ml of fresh peripheral blood. The length of the CDR3 is 15 residues. Germline trimming cut 3 bases from V and 4 bases from J; bases unmatched to any gene: 4. CDR1 is MNHEY and CDR2 is SMNVEV in the germline V gene (reference sequence). The genes are TRBV27 and TRBJ2-1, with 9 nucleotides matching TRBD2. Sequenced material: blood. This clonotype was obtained from a woman between 18 and 29 years old with Graves' hyperthyroidism. CDR3 amino acids: CASSFVAGGYNEQFF. In nucleotides, the CDR3 is TGTGCCAGCAGTTTTGTCGCGGGAGGGTACAATGAGCAGTTCTTC.